Here is one T cell receptor (beta chain) with its context. The data are from a study of blood T cell repertoires in COVID-19. Across the whole study: COVID-19 samples from acute and convalescent phases originated in the United States, Italy and Spain. Nucleic acid was either cDNA or gDNA, and it came from T cells, B-cell-depleted T cells, or PBMCs.

V dropped 1 base and J dropped 1; count of bases not matched to a gene: 8. Germline CDR1 is LNHDA and CDR2 is SQIVND (reference sequence). This CDR3 has 17 amino acids. In the source study's methods: Reference gene primers were amplified, and this amplification served to estimate nucleated cell counts. Profiled with immunoSEQ multiplex PCR; TCRdb holds only in-frame clones, not every one. The V and J calls and clone size are taken from that table; D and trimming were inferred from the DNA. The data hold fewer than 350,000 clones, with just under 85% observed a single time. This TCR came from a woman aged 45 to 65 with active or convalescent COVID-19. The chain has TRBV19 and TRBJ2-7; TRBD1 matches at 9 bases. Sequenced input: peripheral blood. CDR3: CASSIVSGQGSSYEQYF. As DNA, the CDR3 is TGTGCCAGTAGTATAGTTTCTGGACAGGGGTCTTCCTACGAGCAGTACTTC.